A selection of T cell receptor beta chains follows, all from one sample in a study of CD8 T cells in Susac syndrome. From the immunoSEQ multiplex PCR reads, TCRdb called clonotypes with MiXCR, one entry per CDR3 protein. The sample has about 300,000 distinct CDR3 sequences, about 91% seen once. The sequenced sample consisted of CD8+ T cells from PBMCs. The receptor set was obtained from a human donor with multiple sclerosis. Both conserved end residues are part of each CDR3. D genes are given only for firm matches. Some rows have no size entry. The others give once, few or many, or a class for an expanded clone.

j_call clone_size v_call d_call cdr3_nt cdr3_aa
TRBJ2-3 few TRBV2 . TGTGCCAGCAGTCTACTAGAAGATACGCAGTATTTT CASSLLEDTQYF
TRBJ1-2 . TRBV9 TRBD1 TGTGCCAGCAGCCCTAGACAGGGCTCGTGGAGCTATGGCTACACCTTC CASSPRQGSWSYGYTF
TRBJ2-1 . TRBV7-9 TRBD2 TGTGCCAGCAGCGGGACTAGCGGGAGACGTAGAAATGAGCAGTTCTTC CASSGTSGRRRNEQFF
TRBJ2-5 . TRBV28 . TGTGCCAGCAGTTCCTTGGAGGAGACCCAGTACTTC CASSSLEETQYF
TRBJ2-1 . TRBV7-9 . TGTGCCAGCAGCCCGATGGGGGCCCTCCACAATGAGCAGTTCTTC CASSPMGALHNEQFF
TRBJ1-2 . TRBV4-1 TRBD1 TGCGCCAGCAGCTACAACAGGGGGAACTATGGCTACACCTTC CASSYNRGNYGYTF
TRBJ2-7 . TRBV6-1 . TGTGCCAGCAGTGAGGGAATTGGGGACGAGCAGTACTTC CASSEGIGDEQYF
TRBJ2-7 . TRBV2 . TGTGCCAGCGGGGGACCTCTCTTTAGTGGGGAGCTCTCCTACGAGCAGTACTTC CASGGPLFSGELSYEQYF
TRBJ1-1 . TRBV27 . TGTGCCAGCGAAGCAGGGGCTGAAGCTTTCTTT CASEAGAEAFF
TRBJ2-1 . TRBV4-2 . TGTGCCAGCAGCCAACGGAGTGCCCCATTCAATGAGCAGTTCTTC CASSQRSAPFNEQFF
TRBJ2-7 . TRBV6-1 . TGTGCCAGCGAGGGGGAGGGGGTGGCGTACGAGCAGTACTTC CASEGEGVAYEQYF
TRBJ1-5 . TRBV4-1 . TGCGCCAGCAGCCAAGGGTTCCCGCAGCCCCAGCATTTT CASSQGFPQPQHF
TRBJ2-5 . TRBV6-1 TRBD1 TGTGCCAGCAGTGAAGGGTGGACAGGGCGAGAGACCCAGTACTTC CASSEGWTGRETQYF
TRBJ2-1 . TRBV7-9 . TGTGCCAGCCGCCAAACCTACAATGAGCAGTTCTTC CASRQTYNEQFF
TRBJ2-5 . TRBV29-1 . TGCAGCGTTGAATTGTTCGAGTCCCAAGAGACCCAGTACTTC CSVELFESQETQYF
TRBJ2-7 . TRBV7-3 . TGTGCCAGCAGCTTATTTGGGGACTGGTACTACGAGCAGTACTTC CASSLFGDWYYEQYF
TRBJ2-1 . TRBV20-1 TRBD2 TGCAGTGCCAAGGGACTAGCGGGGTATAGTAATGAGCAGTTCTTC CSAKGLAGYSNEQFF
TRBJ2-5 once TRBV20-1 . TGCAGTGCTAGAATAGAGAGCTCCAGAGAGACCCAGTACTTC CSARIESSRETQYF
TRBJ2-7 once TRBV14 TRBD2 TGTGCCAGCAACCCCTTAGCGGGCAGCTCCTACGAGCAGTACTTC CASNPLAGSSYEQYF
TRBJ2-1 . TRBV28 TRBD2 TGTGCCAGCAGCCCAAGCGGGGGGGTTCATTTGTTCTTC CASSPSGGVHLFF
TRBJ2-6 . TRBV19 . TGTGCCAGTAGTATAGGGACGAGATCTGGGGCCAACGTCCTGACTTTC CASSIGTRSGANVLTF
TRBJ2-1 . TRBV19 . TGTGCCACCCTCGGCGGGAATGAGCAGTTCTTC CATLGGNEQFF
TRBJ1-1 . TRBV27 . TGTGCCAGCAGTTTACAGGGGTGGTACACTGAAGCTTTCTTT CASSLQGWYTEAFF
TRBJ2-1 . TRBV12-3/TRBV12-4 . TGTGCCAGCAGTCCCTCCGGCGCACGCTCCTACAATGAGCAGTTCTTC CASSPSGARSYNEQFF
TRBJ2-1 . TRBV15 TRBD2 TGTGCCACCAGCCGGGATAGCGGGAGTATAAATGAGCAGTTCTTC CATSRDSGSINEQFF
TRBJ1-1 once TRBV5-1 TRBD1 TGCGCCAGCAGCTTTTACAGGGGGTGGAACACTGAAGCTTTCTTT CASSFYRGWNTEAFF
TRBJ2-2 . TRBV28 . TGTGCCAGCAGTTCCCCTCGGGGGCCGGGGGAGCTGTTTTTT CASSSPRGPGELFF
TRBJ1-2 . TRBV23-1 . TGCGCCAGCATCAGGACGGGGCCTAACTATGGCTACACCTTC CASIRTGPNYGYTF
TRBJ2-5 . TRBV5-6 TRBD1 TGTGCCAGCAGCTCTGAAGGGACAGGGGAACTAACCCAGTACTTC CASSSEGTGELTQYF
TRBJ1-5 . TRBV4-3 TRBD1 TGCGCCAGCAGCCAAGATCCAGGACAGGGGGGTCAGCCCCAGCATTTT CASSQDPGQGGQPQHF
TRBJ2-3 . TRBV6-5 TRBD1 TGTGCCAGCAAAGGGGGACAGGGGTCCGGAACGCAGTATTTT CASKGGQGSGTQYF
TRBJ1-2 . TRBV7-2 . TGTGCCAGCAGCCCCATGACAGCCAACTATGGCTACACCTTC CASSPMTANYGYTF
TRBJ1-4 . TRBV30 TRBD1 TGTGCCTGGGGCTCGACAGGGGCTAATGAAAAACTGTTTTTT CAWGSTGANEKLFF
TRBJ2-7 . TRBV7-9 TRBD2 TGTGCCGCGGGGGACGATCTGACCTACGAGCAGTACTTC CAAGDDLTYEQYF
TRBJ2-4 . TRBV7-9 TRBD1 TGTGCCAGCAGCTTAGCGGAATTGGGACAGCTACTAGCCAAAAACATTCAGTACTTC CASSLAELGQLLAKNIQYF